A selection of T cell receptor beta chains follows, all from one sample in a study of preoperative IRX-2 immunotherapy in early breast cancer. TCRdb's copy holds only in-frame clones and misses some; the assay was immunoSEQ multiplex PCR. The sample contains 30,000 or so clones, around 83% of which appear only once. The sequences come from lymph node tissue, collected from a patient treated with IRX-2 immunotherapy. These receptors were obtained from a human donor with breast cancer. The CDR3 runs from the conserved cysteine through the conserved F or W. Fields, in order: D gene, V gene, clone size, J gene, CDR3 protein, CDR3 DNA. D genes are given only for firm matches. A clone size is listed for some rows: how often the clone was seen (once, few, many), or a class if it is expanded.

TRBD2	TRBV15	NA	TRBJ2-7	CATSRDYYETVTGGYEQYF	TGTGCCACCAGCAGAGACTACTATGAGACAGTTACCGGGGGGTACGAGCAGTACTTC
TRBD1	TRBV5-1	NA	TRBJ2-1	CASSFDRAFYNEQFF	TGCGCCAGCAGCTTCGACAGGGCGTTCTACAATGAGCAGTTCTTC
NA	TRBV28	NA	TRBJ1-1	CASSLSPIQTGMNTEAFF	TGTGCCAGCAGTTTATCCCCGATCCAGACAGGCATGAACACTGAAGCTTTCTTT
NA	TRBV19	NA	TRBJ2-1	CARLLQLYNEQFF	TGTGCCAGGTTACTCCAACTTTACAATGAGCAGTTCTTC
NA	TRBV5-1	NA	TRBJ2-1	CASSQGTGEHNEQFF	TGCGCCAGCAGCCAAGGTACAGGCGAGCATAATGAGCAGTTCTTC
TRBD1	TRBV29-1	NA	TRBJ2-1	CSVDRGRRNEQFF	TGCAGCGTTGACAGGGGGCGGCGCAATGAGCAGTTCTTC
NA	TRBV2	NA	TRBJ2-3	CASSVVSLVTQYF	TGTGCCAGCAGCGTAGTTTCTCTGGTTACGCAGTATTTT
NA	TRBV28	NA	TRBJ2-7	CASGTGRGGEQYF	TGTGCCAGCGGAACCGGACGGGGAGGAGAGCAGTACTTC
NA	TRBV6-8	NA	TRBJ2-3	CASSYSLFRILYTDTQYF	TGTGCCAGCAGTTACTCGTTGTTTAGAATTCTATACACAGATACGCAGTATTTT
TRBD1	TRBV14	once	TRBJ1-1	CASSPEQNRGFEAFF	TGTGCCAGCAGCCCCGAGCAAAACAGGGGCTTTGAAGCTTTCTTT
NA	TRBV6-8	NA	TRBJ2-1	CASSYSPYADGPYNEQFF	TGTGCCAGCAGTTACTCCCCATATGCGGATGGACCTTACAATGAGCAGTTCTTC
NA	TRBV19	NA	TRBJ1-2	CASSMTGGAGYTF	TGTGCCAGTAGTATGACCGGGGGCGCGGGCTACACCTTC
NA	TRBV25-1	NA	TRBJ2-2	CASSAPGTGNTGELFF	TGTGCCAGCAGTGCCCCCGGGACGGGGAACACCGGGGAGCTGTTTTTT
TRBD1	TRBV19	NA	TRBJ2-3	CASRGGTGYLTDTQYF	TGTGCCAGTAGAGGGGGGACAGGGTATCTCACAGATACGCAGTATTTT
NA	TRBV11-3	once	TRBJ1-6	CASSLGWGNSPLHF	TGTGCCAGCAGCTTGGGGTGGGGGAATTCACCCCTCCACTTT
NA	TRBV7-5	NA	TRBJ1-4	CASSLAPGQGDPEKLFF	TGTGCCAGCAGCTTGGCCCCGGGACAGGGGGATCCTGAAAAACTGTTTTTT
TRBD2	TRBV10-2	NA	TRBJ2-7	CASSEPLAARGEQYF	TGCGCCAGCAGTGAGCCTCTAGCGGCTCGGGGGGAGCAGTACTTC
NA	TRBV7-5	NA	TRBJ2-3	CASSQSPGLAGLDTQYF	TGTGCCAGCAGCCAATCACCGGGACTAGCGGGGTTGGATACGCAGTATTTT
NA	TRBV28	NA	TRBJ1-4	CASSTQGGDEKLFF	TGTGCCAGCAGTACACAGGGAGGGGATGAAAAACTGTTTTTT
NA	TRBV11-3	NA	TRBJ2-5	CASSLYRDQETQYF	TGTGCCAGCAGCTTGTACAGGGACCAAGAGACCCAGTACTTC
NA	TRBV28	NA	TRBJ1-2	CASSLNSPRGYTF	TGTGCCAGCAGTTTAAACTCCCCTCGGGGCTACACCTTC
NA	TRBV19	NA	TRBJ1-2	CASKKLMGSWYGYTF	TGTGCCAGTAAAAAGCTGATGGGCAGTTGGTATGGCTACACCTTC
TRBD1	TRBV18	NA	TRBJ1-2	CASSPSRGQGSLLWGYTF	TGTGCCAGCTCACCATCCCGGGGACAGGGGAGTCTGCTGTGGGGCTACACCTTC
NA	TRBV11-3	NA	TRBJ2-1	CASSLTGSPGHEQFF	TGTGCCAGCAGCTTAACGGGGTCTCCCGGGCATGAGCAGTTCTTC